This TCR beta chain was captured by sequencing in a study of memory CD4+ T cells and cytomegalovirus serostatus. Whole-study results and caveats: Each of fewer than 80 CMV-associated TCRbeta sequences occurred in one to five individuals. The CMV-associated TCR signature appears largely within the CD4+ memory repertoire.

Points on this clone: Its antigen is currently unknown.

The sort gate was single viable CD3+CD4+CD8-CD45RO+ cells for memory CD4+ T cells. CMV serostatus came from serum IgG against pp150, pp28, p38, p52. Original methodology: After removing out-of-frame reads, approximately 2.2 million distinct TCRbeta sequences remained. Only in-frame clones appear in the TCRdb table, and some are missing; sequencing was by immunoSEQ multiplex PCR. That table gives V, J and clone size, and the DNA gave D and trimming. The sample lists some 47,000 clones; around 80% were seen once. This CDR3 is 16 amino acids long. Trimming cost V 6 bases and J 4 bases, with 21 bases left between them. The germline V gene has CDR1 MDHEN and CDR2 SYDVKM.

The receptor comes from an adult in good health and CMV-seronegative. Specimen: memory CD4+ T cells from blood. This rearrangement joins TRBV28 to TRBJ2-5; the D gene is possibly TRBD2 (6 bases). The CDR3 DNA reads as TGTGCCAGCAGAGACCTCCTCAAGGGAGGCGCAGAGACCCAGTACTTC. Residues: CASRDLLKGGAETQYF.